This T cell receptor (beta chain) stems from a study of cytotoxic CD8 clonotypes in ibrutinib-treated CLL. Study as a whole: Results showed some 25 partial and 2 complete responses; following median around 73 months, approximately 15 remained remitted, about twelve advanced. Collecting the response samples happened after a median approximately twelve months of treatment, with a range of 6 to 36. Study-wide findings and caveats: Sampling of sustained-remission and progressing patients occurred at differing times. Circulating CD8+ T-cell counts were tracked by baseline clonality, which exceeded that of age-matched healthy donors.

The table came from immunoSEQ multiplex PCR; TCRdb's copy has only in-frame clones and leaves some out. The table lists over 150,000 clones, about four fifths of them singletons. CDR3 length equals 13 residues. Germline values: CDR1 SGHVS, CDR2 FQNEAQ. J lost 3 bases, V lost 5 bases, and 3 bases had no gene match. In regard to this clone: What it binds is not known.

The chain joins TRBV7-8 to TRBJ2-7; 8 nucleotides match TRBD1. Sequences were derived from PBMCs, sampled after 12 months of ibrutinib treatment. The receptor's source is a human donor with chronic lymphocytic leukemia. The CDR3 sequence: CASSPDRGYEQYF. CDR3 in DNA: TGTGCCAGCAGCCCTGACAGGGGCTACGAGCAGTACTTC.